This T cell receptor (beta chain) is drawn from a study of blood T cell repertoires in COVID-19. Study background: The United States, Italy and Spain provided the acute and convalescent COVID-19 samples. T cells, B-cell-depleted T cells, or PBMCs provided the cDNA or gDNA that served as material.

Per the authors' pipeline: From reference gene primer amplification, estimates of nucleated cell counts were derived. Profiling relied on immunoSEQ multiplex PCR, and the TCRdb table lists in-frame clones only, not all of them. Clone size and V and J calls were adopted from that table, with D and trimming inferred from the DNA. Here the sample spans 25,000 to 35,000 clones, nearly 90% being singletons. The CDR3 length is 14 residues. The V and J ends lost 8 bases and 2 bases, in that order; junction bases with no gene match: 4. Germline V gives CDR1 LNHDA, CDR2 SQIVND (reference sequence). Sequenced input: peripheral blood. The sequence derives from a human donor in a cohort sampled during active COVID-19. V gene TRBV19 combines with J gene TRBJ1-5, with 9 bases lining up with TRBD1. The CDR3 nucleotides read TGTGCCAGTGATAGACAGGGGGGCAATCAGCCCCAGCATTTT. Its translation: CASDRQGGNQPQHF.